Described below is a single TCR beta chain sequence and its context. The antigen is not known. The TCR beta CDR3 regions underwent amplification from RNA transcripts. Amplification began with first-round RT-PCR using HTBI primers, then second-round multiplex PCR was performed. TCRdb itself ran the multiplex PCR reads through MiXCR, one entry per CDR3 protein. The sample carries under 350,000 distinct CDR3 sequences, 15% to 20% recorded once. This specimen belongs to a study of Graves' ophthalmopathy and Graves' hyperthyroidism. Germline V gene sequence: CDR1 MNHNS, CDR2 SASEGT. The length of the CDR3 is 15 residues. V was shortened by 6 bases and J by 6 bases, with 20 bases between the two germline ends. Regarding the study as a whole: The model's ophthalmopathy progression predictions had roughly 69% sensitivity and 72.22% specificity.

This TCR was sampled from an adult man with Graves' ophthalmopathy. This sequence joins TRBV6-1 and TRBJ1-1, with D possibly TRBD1 on 5 matching bases. Sequencing was carried out using peripheral blood. The CDR3 sequence: CASSHTDFGTAEAFF. As DNA, the CDR3 is TGTGCCAGCAGCCACACCGACTTTGGGACGGCTGAAGCTTTCTTT.